These T cell receptor beta chains were read from a single sample in a study of shared T cell receptors in the human thymus. Using immunoSEQ multiplex PCR, the repertoire was profiled, and TCRdb retains in-frame clones only, with some absent. Altogether roughly 710,000 clones are present, approximately 83% being singletons, with the ten largest covering 0.0095% to 0.013%. The same data also contributed to another study, on human thymus T cells.

The sequenced sample was thymocytes. The receptors were sampled from a girl under two years old with a congenital heart defect. Both conserved end residues are part of each CDR3. D genes are given only for firm matches. Clone sizes are given selectively: once, few, many, or a class where the clone is expanded.

size,J,V,D,CDR3,DNA
.,TRBJ1-2,TRBV12-5,.,CASGLVLPGKDYGYTF,TGTGCTAGTGGTTTGGTACTCCCCGGGAAAGACTATGGCTACACCTTC
.,TRBJ2-7,TRBV5-6,.,CASSTSLQGTYEQYF,TGTGCCAGCAGCACCTCCCTCCAGGGTACCTACGAGCAGTACTTC
once,TRBJ2-3,TRBV6-6,.,CASSYRGGDTQYF,TGTGCCAGCAGTTACAGAGGGGGAGATACGCAGTATTTT
.,TRBJ1-1,TRBV15,.,CATSRRRTRLNTEAFF,TGTGCCACCAGCAGACGAAGGACACGGCTGAACACTGAAGCTTTCTTT
.,TRBJ1-2,TRBV5-5,TRBD1,CASSRQGEIVYGYTF,TGTGCCAGCAGCCGACAGGGGGAAATTGTCTATGGCTACACCTTC
.,TRBJ1-5,TRBV6-6,.,CASSQNQPQHF,TGTGCCAGCAGTCAAAATCAGCCCCAGCATTTT
once,TRBJ2-3,TRBV18,TRBD2,CASSPGTSGTDTQYF,TGTGCCAGCTCACCCGGGACTAGCGGCACAGATACGCAGTATTTT
.,TRBJ1-1,TRBV5-1,.,CASGPRGANTEAFF,TGCGCCAGCGGCCCCCGGGGGGCGAACACTGAAGCTTTCTTT
.,TRBJ1-2,TRBV5-4,.,CASSLGRDFNYGYTF,TGTGCCAGCAGCCTAGGGAGGGACTTCAACTATGGCTACACCTTC
.,TRBJ2-6,TRBV29-1,.,CSVPGSGANVLTF,TGCAGCGTCCCGGGCTCTGGGGCCAACGTCCTGACTTTC
.,TRBJ1-1,TRBV15,.,CATSPVGGFNTEAFF,TGTGCCACCAGCCCGGTCGGGGGGTTTAACACTGAAGCTTTCTTT
.,TRBJ1-6,TRBV5-1,.,CASSLGRAERSPLHF,TGCGCCAGCAGCTTGGGCAGGGCTGAACGGTCACCCCTCCACTTT
.,TRBJ2-3,TRBV4-1,TRBD1,CASSPRSVTGDPDTQYF,TGCGCCAGCAGTCCAAGAAGTGTGACAGGGGATCCAGATACGCAGTATTTT
.,TRBJ1-1,TRBV29-1,TRBD1,CSARTGDVMNTEAFF,TGCAGCGCCCGGACAGGAGATGTAATGAACACTGAAGCTTTCTTT
.,TRBJ1-5,TRBV15,TRBD1,CATSSRQGVNQPQHF,TGTGCCACCAGCAGTAGACAGGGAGTCAATCAGCCCCAGCATTTT
.,TRBJ1-2,TRBV5-4,.,CASSFHRATRPYGYTF,TGTGCCAGCAGCTTTCACAGGGCCACACGGCCCTATGGCTACACCTTC
once,TRBJ1-1,TRBV10-3,.,CAIGYRDMSATEAFF,TGTGCCATCGGGTACAGGGATATGAGTGCCACTGAAGCTTTCTTT
.,TRBJ1-1,TRBV4-1,.,CASSPPGYENTEAFF,TGCGCCAGCAGCCCCCCCGGGTACGAGAACACTGAAGCTTTCTTT
.,TRBJ1-1,TRBV6-6,.,CASSYTSLTANTEAFF,TGTGCCAGCAGTTACACTTCCCTGACAGCCAACACTGAAGCTTTCTTT
.,TRBJ2-7,TRBV4-3,TRBD2,CASSQDQGLAGANSSYEQYF,TGCGCCAGCAGCCAAGACCAGGGACTAGCGGGGGCCAACTCCTCCTACGAGCAGTACTTC
.,TRBJ1-3,TRBV7-2,.,CASSPTGFLGNTIYF,TGTGCCAGCAGCCCCACAGGGTTCCTCGGAAACACCATATATTTT
.,TRBJ1-1,TRBV5-6,.,CASSLVTALYTEAFF,TGTGCCAGCAGCTTGGTTACAGCCCTATACACTGAAGCTTTCTTT
.,TRBJ1-6,TRBV4-3,TRBD1,CASSQGAPSGQFFSPLHF,TGCGCCAGCAGCCAAGGCGCTCCTTCGGGACAGTTTTTCTCACCCCTCCACTTT
.,TRBJ2-7,TRBV4-1,TRBD1,CASSQEGRGTGRRYEQYF,TGCGCCAGCAGCCAAGAAGGCCGCGGGACAGGGCGTCGGTACGAGCAGTACTTC
.,TRBJ2-1,TRBV7-6,TRBD2,CASSLEVSGGGYNEQFF,TGTGCCAGCAGCTTAGAAGTCAGCGGGGGGGGATACAATGAGCAGTTCTTC
.,TRBJ2-7,TRBV14,.,CASSQDWSHEQYF,TGTGCCAGCAGCCAAGACTGGAGCCACGAGCAGTACTTC
.,TRBJ1-1,TRBV4-1,.,CASSQDYRDAEAFF,TGCGCCAGCAGCCAAGATTACAGGGACGCTGAAGCTTTCTTT
.,TRBJ1-1,TRBV7-8,.,CASSPRSRPEAFF,TGTGCCAGCAGCCCACGGTCGAGGCCTGAAGCTTTCTTT
few,TRBJ2-2,TRBV14,TRBD2,CASSPEGLANTGELFF,TGTGCCAGCAGCCCCGAGGGACTAGCGAACACCGGGGAGCTGTTTTTT
.,TRBJ1-5,TRBV4-1,.,CASSPRNRLNQPQHF,TGCGCCAGCAGCCCTAGGAACAGGCTCAATCAGCCCCAGCATTTT
.,TRBJ1-1,TRBV27,TRBD1,CASTGLAAGTGSDRGTEAFF,TGTGCCAGCACCGGGCTCGCGGCTGGGACAGGGTCAGATCGGGGAACTGAAGCTTTCTTT
.,TRBJ2-7,TRBV5-6,TRBD1,CASSLGDSPYEQYF,TGTGCCAGCAGCTTGGGGGACAGTCCCTACGAGCAGTACTTC
.,TRBJ2-4,TRBV15,TRBD1,CATSRDYDYWGQVINIQYF,TGTGCCACCAGCAGAGATTACGACTACTGGGGACAGGTGATTAACATTCAGTACTTC
once,TRBJ1-1,TRBV5-5,TRBD1,CASRHGQGNLRCAFF,TGTGCCAGCAGACACGGACAGGGAAATTTGAGATGCGCTTTCTTT
few,TRBJ2-3,TRBV7-2,TRBD2,CASSSRGGRTDTQYF,TGTGCCAGCAGCTCGCGGGGGGGCCGGACAGATACGCAGTATTTT
few,TRBJ2-2,TRBV6-5,.,CASSYLGVSNTGELFF,TGTGCCAGCAGTTACTTAGGGGTCTCTAACACCGGGGAGCTGTTTTTT
few,TRBJ1-2,TRBV5-4,TRBD1,CASSPRSGQGNGYTF,TGTGCCAGCAGCCCACGGTCCGGACAGGGTAATGGCTACACCTTC
.,TRBJ2-1,TRBV6-6,TRBD2,CASTPYGGNEQFF,TGTGCCAGCACCCCCTACGGGGGGAATGAGCAGTTCTTC
.,TRBJ2-7,TRBV7-6,TRBD1,CASSPLQAGGSYEQYF,TGTGCCAGCAGCCCCCTTCAGGCAGGGGGTTCCTACGAGCAGTACTTC
once,TRBJ1-6,TRBV28,TRBD1,CASSGLRPGQGDSPLHF,TGTGCCAGCAGTGGCCTGAGACCGGGACAGGGTGATTCACCCCTCCACTTT
few,TRBJ1-6,TRBV27,.,CASSLSNRSSYNSPLHF,TGTGCCAGCAGTTTATCTAACAGAAGCTCCTATAATTCCCCCCTCCACTTT
.,TRBJ2-7,TRBV25-1,TRBD1,CASRETGTYEQYF,TGTGCCAGCAGAGAGACAGGGACCTACGAGCAGTACTTC
.,TRBJ2-7,TRBV7-2,.,CASSLNSMGSEQYF,TGTGCCAGCAGCTTAAACTCCATGGGCAGCGAGCAGTACTTC
.,TRBJ2-7,TRBV11-3,TRBD1,CASSSPASRDRSRTSYEQYF,TGTGCTAGCAGCTCACCGGCGTCCCGGGACAGGAGTCGAACCTCCTACGAGCAGTACTTC
.,TRBJ1-4,TRBV19,.,CASSIPGGDIEKLFF,TGTGCCAGTAGTATCCCCGGGGGGGATATCGAAAAACTGTTTTTT
.,TRBJ1-4,TRBV27,.,CASSSFTTGDEKLFF,TGTGCCAGCAGTTCCTTTACGACAGGAGATGAAAAACTGTTTTTT
.,TRBJ1-3,TRBV5-1,TRBD1,CASSSGQGRNTIYF,TGCGCCAGCAGCTCCGGACAGGGGAGAAACACCATATATTTT
once,TRBJ2-3,TRBV18,.,CASSPGSDTQYF,TGTGCCAGCTCACCCGGGTCAGATACGCAGTATTTT
.,TRBJ1-4,TRBV14,TRBD1,CASSQGQGETKLFF,TGTGCCAGCAGCCAGGGACAGGGGGAAACAAAACTGTTTTTT
.,TRBJ2-3,TRBV5-4,.,CASGIAESTDTQYF,TGTGCCAGCGGAATAGCGGAGAGCACAGATACGCAGTATTTT
.,TRBJ2-3,TRBV6-4,TRBD2,CASSRLAGGSTDTQYF,TGTGCCAGCAGTCGGCTAGCGGGGGGAAGCACAGATACGCAGTATTTT
.,TRBJ2-7,TRBV6-5,TRBD1,CASSWTGSLDEQYF,TGTGCCAGCAGCTGGACAGGGTCCCTCGACGAGCAGTACTTC
.,TRBJ2-2,TRBV10-2,TRBD1,CASSRPPGQGTGELFF,TGCGCCAGCAGCCGCCCTCCGGGACAGGGTACCGGGGAGCTGTTTTTT
.,TRBJ1-1,TRBV5-5,.,CASSLGQGRTEAFF,TGTGCCAGCAGCTTGGGCCAGGGAAGGACTGAAGCTTTCTTT
once,TRBJ2-3,TRBV20-1,.,CSAIADTQYF,TGCAGTGCTATCGCGGATACGCAGTATTTT
.,TRBJ2-3,TRBV28,.,CATRGAGTFDTQYF,TGTGCCACCCGGGGGGCAGGGACGTTCGATACGCAGTATTTT
.,TRBJ2-1,TRBV19,TRBD1,CASSIGGQQGAINNEQFF,TGTGCCAGTAGTATCGGGGGGCAACAGGGGGCGATCAACAATGAGCAGTTCTTC